A selection of T cell receptor beta chains follows, all from one sample in a study of T cell repertoires in cytomegalovirus infection. TCRdb called the reads again in MiXCR, with one record for every CDR3 protein. The repertoire holds around 530,000 distinct CDR3 sequences, with about 15% as singletons. Sequencing input: CD8+ T cells from PBMCs. The receptors come from a human donor in good health (CMV status not recorded). Some clones in this sample may be carry-over from other donors' samples. Both conserved end residues are part of each CDR3. Fields, in order: CDR3 protein, CDR3 DNA, J gene, clone size, V gene, D gene. The D gene is left open where the match is weak. The size of a clone is reported for some rows only, either as once, few or many, or as a class for expanded clones.

CASKGLAGFTYNEQFF,TGTGCCAGCAAGGGACTAGCGGGCTTCACCTACAATGAGCAGTTCTTC,TRBJ2-1,many,TRBV12-3/TRBV12-4,TRBD2
CASSLASGGALNEQFF,TGTGCCAGCAGTTTGGCTAGCGGGGGGGCCCTGAATGAGCAGTTCTTC,TRBJ2-1,many,TRBV12-3/TRBV12-4,TRBD2
CASSLDRGLASNEQFF,TGTGCCAGCAGCTTAGATCGGGGACTAGCGTCGAATGAGCAGTTCTTC,TRBJ2-1,few,TRBV11-3,TRBD2
CASSPRDGMNTEAFF,TGTGCCAGCAGCCCTCGGGACGGCATGAACACTGAAGCTTTCTTT,TRBJ1-1,.,TRBV3-1,.
CASSEWAGGTEAFF,TGTGCCAGCAGTGAATGGGCGGGGGGCACTGAAGCTTTCTTT,TRBJ1-1,many,TRBV6-1,.
CASSPLAGRNNEQFF,TGTGCCAGCAGTCCTCTAGCGGGGCGAAACAATGAGCAGTTCTTC,TRBJ2-1,many,TRBV12-3/TRBV12-4,TRBD2
CASSEALKRGPYEQYF,TGTGCCAGCAGTGAAGCGTTGAAGCGGGGGCCCTACGAGCAGTACTTC,TRBJ2-7,.,TRBV2,TRBD2
CASSPIQSYNEQFF,TGTGCCAGCAGCCCTATTCAGTCCTACAATGAGCAGTTCTTC,TRBJ2-1,many,TRBV7-3,.
CASSHTVGSMETQYF,TGCGCCAGCAGCCATACAGTAGGTTCAATGGAGACCCAGTACTTC,TRBJ2-5,few,TRBV4-1,.
CASSPTRKGTGTEAFF,TGCGCCAGCAGCCCGACAAGAAAAGGGACGGGCACTGAAGCTTTCTTT,TRBJ1-1,few,TRBV4-1,.
CASRRDYYEQYF,TGTGCCAGCAGAAGGGATTACTACGAGCAGTACTTC,TRBJ2-7,many,TRBV7-9,.
CASSYLDGYSNQPQHF,TGTGCCAGCAGTTATTTGGACGGGTATAGCAATCAGCCCCAGCATTTT,TRBJ1-5,few,TRBV6-2/TRBV6-3,.
CASSKLGNPPIPYEQYF,TGTGCCAGTAGTAAGTTGGGAAACCCCCCGATTCCCTACGAGCAGTACTTC,TRBJ2-7,many,TRBV19,.
CASSHRTAEYSGNTIYF,TGTGCCAGCAGCCACCGGACGGCGGAGTATTCTGGAAACACCATATATTTT,TRBJ1-3,few,TRBV7-6,.
CASRSGTGFTEAFF,TGTGCCAGCAGGTCCGGGACAGGGTTCACTGAAGCTTTCTTT,TRBJ1-1,many,TRBV28,TRBD1
CASSQAGKSDTQYF,TGTGCCAGCAGCCAAGCCGGGAAGTCAGATACGCAGTATTTT,TRBJ2-3,.,TRBV11-3,.
CATSDRTSGSFGNTGELFF,TGTGCCACCAGTGACCGGACTAGCGGGAGTTTCGGAAACACCGGGGAGCTGTTTTTT,TRBJ2-2,few,TRBV24-1,TRBD2
CASSFGGTQPQHF,TGTGCCAGCAGTTTTGGAGGGACTCAGCCCCAGCATTTT,TRBJ1-5,many,TRBV28,.
CASSPGAITNEKLFF,TGTGCCAGCAGTCCCGGGGCAATAACTAATGAAAAACTGTTTTTT,TRBJ1-4,few,TRBV28,.
CSASGTMETQYF,TGCAGTGCCTCCGGGACAATGGAGACCCAGTACTTC,TRBJ2-5,once,TRBV20-1,.
CASSSISGERDTQYF,TGTGCCAGCAGCTCCATCTCTGGAGAGCGAGATACGCAGTATTTT,TRBJ2-3,many,TRBV7-6,.
CASMDGLRTDTQYF,TGTGCCAGCATGGATGGGTTACGCACAGATACGCAGTATTTT,TRBJ2-3,many,TRBV27,.
CASGGGGEEAFF,TGTGCTAGTGGAGGAGGGGGGGAGGAAGCTTTCTTT,TRBJ1-1,few,TRBV12-5,.
CASSSSVRGGTDTQYF,TGTGCCAGTTCTTCGAGCGTAAGAGGGGGTACAGATACGCAGTATTTT,TRBJ2-3,few,TRBV19,.
CASSFAPGGGSYEQYF,TGTGCCAGCAGTTTCGCCCCGGGGGGTGGCTCCTACGAGCAGTACTTC,TRBJ2-7,many,TRBV12-3/TRBV12-4,TRBD2
CSARDRDRDEKTQYF,TGCAGTGCTAGAGATCGGGACAGGGACGAAAAGACCCAGTACTTC,TRBJ2-5,.,TRBV20-1,TRBD1
CASSLANGQETVEQYF,TGTGCCAGCAGCTTAGCGAACGGCCAGGAGACAGTCGAGCAGTACTTC,TRBJ2-7,many,TRBV7-9,.
CASSLRAGGPDTQYF,TGTGCCAGCAGTTTAAGAGCGGGAGGTCCAGATACGCAGTATTTT,TRBJ2-3,many,TRBV27,TRBD2
CASRGPDSPDTQYF,TGTGCCAGCAGGGGTCCAGACAGTCCAGATACGCAGTATTTT,TRBJ2-3,.,TRBV2,.
CASSQEGRDYGYTF,TGCGCCAGCAGCCAAGAGGGGCGCGACTATGGCTACACCTTC,TRBJ1-2,many,TRBV4-1,.